The present T cell receptor beta chain was sequenced within a study of blood T cells in healthy people across ages. The study, taken as a whole, reports: Observed TCR beta diversity per million T cells went down as age went up. This fall followed a roughly linear course with age. Naive CD4+ cells and diversity were both higher in long-lived donors than in aged donors.

The use of a sample-barcoded 5' primer and a J-beta primer mix characterized a second PCR of about 7 to 12 cycles. Each cDNA molecule was tagged by a template-switch adaptor with 12 random nucleotides. TCRdb called the 5' RACE reads again in MiXCR, with one record for every CDR3 protein. The table lists 710,000 or so distinct CDR3 sequences, about a fifth of them singletons. The CDR3 has 13 residues. V shed 6 bases, J shed 5 bases, and the junction held 6 bases outside the gene matches. Germline V lookup: CDR1 SNHLY, CDR2 FYNNEI. This clonotype has a handful of counts. Its cognate antigen is unknown. The rearrangement uses TRBV2 and TRBJ1-2, with TRBD1 matching over 7 bases. The specimen was blood. This TCR derives from a man between 65 and 79 years old in good health. CDR3 bases: TGTGCCAGCAGCGCCGGGACAGTTTATGGCTACACCTTC. Amino acids: CASSAGTVYGYTF.